These 16 T cell receptor beta chains were all obtained from the same sample, sequenced in a study of cytomegalovirus exposure and HLA in healthy donors. The PCR was carried out with 60 Vbeta primers and 13 Jbeta primers. The table came from immunoSEQ multiplex PCR; TCRdb's copy has only in-frame clones and leaves some out. Its table lists about 140,000 clones. The sequenced sample consisted of PBMCs. The receptors originated from a male donor in good health and CMV-seronegative.

V is TRBV29-1 and J is TRBJ1-3; 7 bases are a match to TRBD1. Germline trimming cut 5 bases from V and 4 bases from J; bases unmatched to any gene: 5. The CDR3 has 13 amino acids. Germline loops: CDR1 SQVTM, CDR2 ANQGSEA. DNA of the CDR3: TGCAGCGTTCAGAGGGGGCAAGGAAACACCATATATTTT. Residues: CSVQRGQGNTIYF. The variable domain in full, with the rest retrieved from reference TRBV29-1 and TRBJ1-3, is SAVISQKPSRDICQRGTSLTIQCQVDSQVTMMFWYRQQPGQSLTLIATANQGSEATYESGFVIDKFPISRPNLTFSTLTVSNMSPEDSSIYLCSVQRGQGNTIYFGEGSWLTVV.

This sequence joins TRBV5-6 and TRBJ1-2; 7 positions match TRBD1. The CDR3 covers 16 residues. Germline V gene sequence: CDR1 SGHDT, CDR2 YYEEEE. The J segment lost 6 bases and the V segment lost 3 bases, leaving 14 bases of the junction unmatched. The CDR3 here is CASSSMGDRAENGYTF. CDR3 coding DNA: TGTGCCAGCAGCTCGATGGGTGACAGGGCGGAAAATGGCTACACCTTC.

This rearrangement joins TRBV6-6 to TRBJ2-7, with D maybe TRBD1 (5 bases). This CDR3 is 12 amino acids long. Trimming removed 7 bases at V and 5 bases at J, with 12 bases between. Germline V lookup: CDR1 MNHNY, CDR2 SVGAGI (reference sequence). The CDR3 reads CASTPNRNEQYF. In DNA, the CDR3 is TGTGCCAGCACCCCGAACAGGAACGAGCAGTACTTC.

The V gene is TRBV6-5, the J gene TRBJ2-7, with D tentatively TRBD2 (5 bases). CDR1 and CDR2 from the germline V gene are MNHEY and SVGAGI. V dropped 4 bases and J dropped 0 bases, with 16 bases sitting between them. The CDR3 sequence is 16 residues long. The CDR3 bases are TGTGCCAGCAGTTTTCGGCGTTTTGGGAGCTCCTACGAGCAGTACTTC. Translating gives CASSFRRFGSSYEQYF.

The rearrangement links TRBV21-1 to TRBJ2-5; the D segment call TRBD2 is taken from the table without a DNA check. TRBV21-1 is a pseudogene segment. The CDR3 sequence is 13 residues long. The CDR3, as DNA: TGTGCCAGCAGCGACGGGAGCCAAGAGACCCAGTACTTC. This translates into CASSDGSQETQYF.

This chain uses TRBV9 with TRBJ2-3; D might be TRBD1 (6 bases). Germline CDR1 reads SGDLS; CDR2 reads YYNGEE. V was pared by 4 bases and J by 2 bases, with 11 bases between. This CDR3 region has 14 residues. The CDR3 region is CASSLGQYTDTQYF. The CDR3 DNA follows: TGTGCCAGCAGCCTAGGACAGTACACAGATACGCAGTATTTT. The full variable domain, with the rest looked up from reference TRBV9 and TRBJ2-3, is DSGVTQTPKHLITATGQRVTLRCSPRSGDLSVYWYQQSLDQGLQFLIQYYNGEERAKGNILERFSAQQFPDLHSELNLSSLELGDSALYFCASSLGQYTDTQYFGPGTRLTVL.

The chain couples TRBV7-8 to TRBJ1-4; possibly TRBD1 for D (5 bases). From germline, CDR1 is SGHVS and CDR2 FQNEAQ. V lost 8 bases and J lost 8, with 18 bases in between. This CDR3 contains 14 residues. The CDR3 is CASSAGRGEEKLFF. CDR3 nucleotides: TGTGCCAGCTCGGCGGGCCGGGGGGAAGAAAAACTGTTTTTT.

The chain couples TRBV19 to TRBJ1-2, with no clear D. Looked up from germline, CDR1 is LNHDA and CDR2 is SQIVND (reference sequence). V lost 2 bases to trimming and J lost 3 bases, with 7 bases between them. CDR3 length: 13 amino acids. CDR3 in amino acids: CASSISSYYGYTF. The CDR3 nucleotides are TGTGCCAGTAGTATATCCTCTTACTATGGCTACACCTTC.

J is TRBJ1-5 and V is TRBV5-1; D not resolved. The ends were cut back, 4 bases at V and 6 bases at J, with 14 bases in the middle. The CDR3 length is 14 residues. Per germline, CDR1 SGHRS and CDR2 YFSETQ. CDR3 bases: TGCGCCAGCAGCCTCGACATGGGAGGTCAGCCCCAGCATTTT. As protein: CASSLDMGGQPQHF.

CDR3 nucleotide sequence: TGTGCCAGCAGCGAACCGGGGACTAGCGTTTCCAATGAGCAGTTCTTC. It yields the protein CASSEPGTSVSNEQFF. The J gene is TRBJ2-1, the V gene TRBV4-2; 10 positions match TRBD2. CDR1 and CDR2 from the germline V gene are LGHNA and YNFKEQ. After removal of 5 bases from V and 6 bases from J, the junction contained 10 bases not matched to a gene. CDR3 length equals 16 residues.

The chain has TRBV7-9 and TRBJ1-1, with TRBD1 matching over 9 bases. V lost 6 bases to trimming and J lost 1 base; unmatched junction nucleotides: 0. Germline assignment: CDR1 SEHNR and CDR2 FQNEAQ (reference sequence). This CDR3 region has 13 residues. Here the CDR3 reads CASRTGGNTEAFF. The CDR3 DNA reads TGTGCCAGCAGGACAGGGGGGAACACTGAAGCTTTCTTT.

For the CDR3, the DNA is TGTGCCAGTAGTCTTTATAATGAGCAGTTCTTC. Its protein product is CASSLYNEQFF. V usage is TRBV19 and J usage is TRBJ2-1; no firm D call. This CDR3 comprises 11 residues. From germline, CDR1 is LNHDA and CDR2 SQIVND (reference sequence). The V gene lost 5 bases and the J gene lost 7 bases, with 6 bases spanning the gap. The complete variable domain, with remaining parts taken from reference TRBV19 and TRBJ2-1, reads DGGITQSPKYLFRKEGQNVTLSCEQNLNHDAMYWYRQDPGQGLRLIYYSQIVNDFQKGDIAEGYSVSREKKESFPLTVTSAQKNPTAFYLCASSLYNEQFFGPGTRLTVL.

The chain links TRBV19 to TRBJ1-4; 7 nucleotides line up with TRBD1. The CDR3 length is 17 residues. V trimming: 5 bases; J trimming: 0 bases; junction bases outside the gene matches: 9. Germline CDR1 reads LNHDA; CDR2 reads SQIVND (reference sequence). The DNA of the CDR3 is TGTGCCAGTAGTTCCTTTACAGGGGCCGCAACTAATGAAAAACTGTTTTTT. Translating it yields CASSSFTGAATNEKLFF. Full variable domain (missing parts from reference TRBV19 and TRBJ1-4): DGGITQSPKYLFRKEGQNVTLSCEQNLNHDAMYWYRQDPGQGLRLIYYSQIVNDFQKGDIAEGYSVSREKKESFPLTVTSAQKNPTAFYLCASSSFTGAATNEKLFFGSGTQLSVL.

The chain has TRBV6-5 and TRBJ1-4; D is undetermined. V lost 6 bases to trimming and J lost 4 bases, with 12 bases between them. This CDR3 contains 14 residues. Germline V lookup: CDR1 MNHEY, CDR2 SVGAGI. Here the CDR3 DNA reads TGTGCCAGCAGCCCCGAAGGACTTAATGAAAAACTGTTTTTT. As protein: CASSPEGLNEKLFF.

CDR3 DNA: TGTGCCAGCAGTTACGGGACTAGCGGGCCGAATGAGCAGTTCTTC. Its protein is CASSYGTSGPNEQFF. The chain combines TRBV6-5 with TRBJ2-1; the match to TRBD2 covers 12 bases. Per germline, CDR1 MNHEY and CDR2 SVGAGI. V shed 2 bases and J 7 bases; nucleotides not matched to a gene: 3. The CDR3 totals 15 residues.

The rearrangement uses TRBV6-6 and TRBJ2-7; TRBD1 agrees at 7 bases. This CDR3 spans 14 amino acids. Germline V gives CDR1 MNHNY, CDR2 SVGAGI (reference sequence). V shed 5 bases, J shed 7 bases, and the junction held 11 bases outside the gene matches. The CDR3 loop is CASSRQGEGLEQYF. DNA for the CDR3: TGTGCCAGCAGTCGACAGGGAGAAGGGTTGGAGCAGTACTTC.